This T cell receptor (beta chain) came from a study of Graves' ophthalmopathy and Graves' hyperthyroidism (dated by TCRdb to the late 2010s). In terms of the full investigation: Peripheral blood samples were taken at the time of initial diagnosis, before any treatment was given. The study used signatures of the TCR beta repertoire to tell Graves' ophthalmopathy apart from Graves' hyperthyroidism and to predict which patients would progress to ophthalmopathy. In total, 135 blood samples were TCR-sequenced: fewer than 50 ophthalmopathy, some 80 hyperthyroidism and some 17 hyperthyroidism-to-ophthalmopathy patients. To explore V-J signatures distinguishing ophthalmopathy from hyperthyroidism, a discovery set of around 97 patients (roughly 42 ophthalmopathy, roughly 56 stable hyperthyroidism) was enrolled. An independent validation cohort was composed of roughly 18 hyperthyroidism patients and 15 to 17 patients who later progressed from hyperthyroidism to ophthalmopathy. T-cell repertoires of thyroid tissue and blood were compared in about 6 hyperthyroidism patients. After sampling, hyperthyroidism patients received methimazole starting at 30 mg daily, and ophthalmopathy patients received high-dose intravenous methylprednisolone.

Ophthalmopathy patients had moderately to severely active disease, Clinical Activity Score of at least 3, NOSPECS grade of at least 4, and disease duration under 3 months. Patients with other autoimmune diseases, uncontrolled infections, pregnancy or lactation were excluded. Diagnosis was based on clinical symptoms, serum thyroxine, TRAb, thyroid ultrasound and orbital computed tomography. Ficoll-Paque density gradient centrifugation was used to isolate PBMCs from about 9 ml of fresh peripheral blood. Trizol reagent was used to extract the total RNA, and its quality was then checked on an Agilent 2100 Bioanalyzer. Paper-wide results and their limitations: Among expanded thyroid clonotypes with frequency above 0.001, most also showed up in blood, which suggests that blood repertoires may reflect the thyroid immune response. In cross-validation, the 13-signature model distinguished ophthalmopathy from stable hyperthyroidism with nearly 90% sensitivity and 81% to 82% specificity, while in the test set the corresponding values were roughly 80% and 75%. In validation, the model predicted ophthalmopathy progression with about 64% sensitivity and roughly 78% specificity; roughly 12 predicted patients were CT-confirmed with GO in a median of about 6.2 months. No statistical method was used to set the sample size in advance, and the investigators knew which group each participant was assigned to.

TCR beta CDR3 regions were amplified from RNA transcripts for repertoire sequencing. HTBI primers and the Qiagen OneStep RT-PCR kit were used in a first-round RT-PCR, which was followed by a second-round multiplex PCR, size selection and purification. Libraries were sequenced on an Illumina HiSeq2000 using paired-end 100 bp reads. In the paper's pipeline: SOAPnuke was used to process the reads, removing any read that contained adapters or uncalled bases, had a mean Phred below 15, or lacked an exact match to the constant primer or identifier. COPE v1.2.5 was used to merge the high-quality paired reads. Each unique nucleotide sequence was defined as a clonotype, and clonotypes were aligned to IMGT TRB V, D and J references with MiTCR v1.1. The analysis was limited to V-J combinations with a frequency above 0.0001, which together covered 98% to 99.2% of repertoires. For each V-J combination, a TCR clonal expansion and chaos score was defined as F50 clonal expansion divided by the chaos observed in the TCRdist matrix. Welch's t-statistics and random forest were used to reduce the features to about a dozen V-J combinations, which were then used as input to a naive Bayes classifier. The similarity between thyroid and blood repertoires was quantified using the Morisita-Horn index. TCRdb took the public reads, trimmed them with fastp at Q25, ran MiXCR for clone calling and kept in-frame beta chains. Each CDR3 protein gets just one entry, which takes the most common genes and DNA from the rows behind it. The V and J calls were determined by TCRdb, not by the authors. The sample table shows 650,000 to 900,000 distinct CDR3 sequences, and 40% are seen once. Of the sample, 44% falls within the top ten clones.

Reading the germline V gene gives CDR1 MGHDK and CDR2 SYGVNS. V and J are trimmed by 3 bases and 6 bases, and the gene matches miss 5 bases of the junction. Measured from the cysteine to the phenylalanine, the CDR3 is 14 residues long. Kept here is only the CDR3 DNA, which spans 42 bases and is read in frame from base 1. As for this clonotype: What antigen it recognizes has not been identified. Base qualities are not recorded, but no much larger clone differs from it by a single base.

In this chain, TRBV25-1 is recombined with TRBJ2-7; 10 bases in between match TRBD1. The receptor comes from an adult man with Graves' ophthalmopathy. The sample comprised peripheral blood. CDR3 sequence: CASSDWTGGGEQYF. The DNA sequence is given as TGTGCCAGCAGTGATTGGACAGGGGGAGGCGAGCAGTACTTC.